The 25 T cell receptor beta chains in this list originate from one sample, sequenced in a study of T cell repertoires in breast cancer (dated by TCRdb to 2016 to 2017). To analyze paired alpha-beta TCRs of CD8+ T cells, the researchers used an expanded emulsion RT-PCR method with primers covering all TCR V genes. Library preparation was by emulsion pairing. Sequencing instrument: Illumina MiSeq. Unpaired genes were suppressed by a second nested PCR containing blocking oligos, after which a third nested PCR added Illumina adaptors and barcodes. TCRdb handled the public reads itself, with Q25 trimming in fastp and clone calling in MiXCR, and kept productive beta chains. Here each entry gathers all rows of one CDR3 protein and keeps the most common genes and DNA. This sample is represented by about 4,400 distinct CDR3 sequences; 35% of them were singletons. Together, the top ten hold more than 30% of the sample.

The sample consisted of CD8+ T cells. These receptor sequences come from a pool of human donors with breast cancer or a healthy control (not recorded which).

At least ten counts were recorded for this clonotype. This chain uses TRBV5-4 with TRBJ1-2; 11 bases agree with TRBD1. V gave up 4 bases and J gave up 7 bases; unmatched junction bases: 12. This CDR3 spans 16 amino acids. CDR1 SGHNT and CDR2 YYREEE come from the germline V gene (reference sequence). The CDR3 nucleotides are TGTGCCAGCAGCCATGAACTCAGGACAGGGGGCTTTGGCTACACCTTC. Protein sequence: CASSHELRTGGFGYTF.

As DNA, the CDR3 is TGTGCCAGCCGCCACCGGGCGACCTACGAGCCGTACGTC. This codes for CASRHRATYEPYV. The chain couples TRBV6-1 to TRBJ2-7; no clear D. The CDR3 has 13 residues. The germline CDR1 and CDR2 sequences are MNHNS and SASEGT.

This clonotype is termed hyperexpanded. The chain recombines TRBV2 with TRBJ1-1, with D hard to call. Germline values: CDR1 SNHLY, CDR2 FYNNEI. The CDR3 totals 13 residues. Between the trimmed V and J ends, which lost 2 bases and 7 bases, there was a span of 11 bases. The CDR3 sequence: CASSERGPGEAFF. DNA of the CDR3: TGTGCCAGCAGTGAAAGAGGGCCCGGTGAAGCTTTCTTT.

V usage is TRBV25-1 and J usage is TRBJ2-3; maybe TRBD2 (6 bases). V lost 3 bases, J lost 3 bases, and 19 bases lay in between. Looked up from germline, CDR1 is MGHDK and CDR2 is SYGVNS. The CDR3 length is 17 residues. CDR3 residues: CASSDIGGFSRTDTQYF. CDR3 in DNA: TGTGCCAGCAGTGATATTGGGGGGTTTTCGAGAACAGATACGCAGTATTTT.

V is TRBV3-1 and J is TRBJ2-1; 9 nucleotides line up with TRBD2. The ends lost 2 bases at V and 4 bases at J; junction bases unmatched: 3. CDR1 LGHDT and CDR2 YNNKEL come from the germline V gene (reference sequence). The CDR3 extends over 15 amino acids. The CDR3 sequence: CASSQLAGNYNEQFF. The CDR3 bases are TGTGCCAGCAGCCAACTAGCGGGGAATTACAATGAGCAGTTCTTC.

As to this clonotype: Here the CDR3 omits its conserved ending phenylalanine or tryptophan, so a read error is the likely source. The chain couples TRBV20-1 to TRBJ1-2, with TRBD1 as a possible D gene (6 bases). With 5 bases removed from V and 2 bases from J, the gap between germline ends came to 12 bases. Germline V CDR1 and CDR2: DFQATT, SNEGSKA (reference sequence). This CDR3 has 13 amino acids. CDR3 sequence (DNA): TGCAGTGCTCGAACAGGGATAAACTATGGCTACACCCTC. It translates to CSARTGINYGYTL.

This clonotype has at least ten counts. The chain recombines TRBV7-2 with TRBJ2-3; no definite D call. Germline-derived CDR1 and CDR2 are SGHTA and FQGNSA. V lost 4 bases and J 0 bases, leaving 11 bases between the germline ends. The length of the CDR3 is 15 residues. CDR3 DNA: TGTGCCAGCAGCTCCAAGAGCCTTAGCACAGATACGCAGTATTTT. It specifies CASSSKSLSTDTQYF.

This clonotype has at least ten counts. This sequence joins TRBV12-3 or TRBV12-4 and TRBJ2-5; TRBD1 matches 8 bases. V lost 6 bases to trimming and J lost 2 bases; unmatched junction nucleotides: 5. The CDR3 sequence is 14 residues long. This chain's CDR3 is CASSKRQGQETQYF. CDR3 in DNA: TGTGCCAGCAGCAAACGACAGGGGCAAGAGACCCAGTACTTC.

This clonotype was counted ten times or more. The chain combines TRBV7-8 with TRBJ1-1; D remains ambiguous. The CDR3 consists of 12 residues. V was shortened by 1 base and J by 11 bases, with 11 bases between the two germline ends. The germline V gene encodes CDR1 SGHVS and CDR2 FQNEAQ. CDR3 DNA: TGTGCCAGCAGCTTAGTTGTGGAGAAGGCTTTCTTT. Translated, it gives CASSLVVEKAFF.

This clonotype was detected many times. CDR3 nucleotides: TGTGCCAGCAGCTTAGAGTTAGACCGAACCTACAATGAGCAGTTCTTC. Amino acids: CASSLELDRTYNEQFF. The rearrangement links TRBV7-2 to TRBJ2-1; D unclear. The CDR3 consists of 16 residues. The V end was cut by 1 base, the J end by 2 bases, with 12 bases between. Germline V gene data show CDR1 as SGHTA and CDR2 as FQGNSA.

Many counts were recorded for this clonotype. The CDR3 nucleotides read TGTGCCAGCAGTTACGGGACAGGAATCTCCTACGAGCAGTACTTC. Protein product: CASSYGTGISYEQYF. This chain joins TRBV11-2 and TRBJ2-7; 8 bases align to TRBD1. CDR1 is SGHAT and CDR2 is FQNNGV in the germline V gene. V shed 6 bases and J 0 bases; nucleotides not matched to a gene: 7. The CDR3 is 15 amino acids.

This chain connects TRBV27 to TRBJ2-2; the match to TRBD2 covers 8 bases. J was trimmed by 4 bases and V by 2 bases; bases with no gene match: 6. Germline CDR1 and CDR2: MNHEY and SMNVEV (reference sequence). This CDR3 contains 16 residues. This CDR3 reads CASSLKAGVTTGELFF. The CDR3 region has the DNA TGTGCCAGCAGTTTAAAAGCGGGAGTCACCACCGGGGAGCTGTTTTTT.

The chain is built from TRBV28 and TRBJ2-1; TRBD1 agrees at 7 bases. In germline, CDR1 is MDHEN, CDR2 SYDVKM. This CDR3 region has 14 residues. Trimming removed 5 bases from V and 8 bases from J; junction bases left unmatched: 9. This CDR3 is CASSPRQGKDEQFF. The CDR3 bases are TGTGCCAGCAGTCCCCGACAGGGAAAAGATGAGCAGTTCTTC.

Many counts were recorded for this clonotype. CDR3: CASSDRYGYTF. Here the CDR3 DNA reads TGTGCCAGCAGTGACAGATATGGCTACACCTTC. The chain joins TRBV6-4 to TRBJ1-2; the D is unclear. Trimming took 2 bases from V and 5 from J, leaving 3 bases between them. The germline CDR1 and CDR2 sequences are MRHNA and SNTAGT. The CDR3 has 11 amino acids.

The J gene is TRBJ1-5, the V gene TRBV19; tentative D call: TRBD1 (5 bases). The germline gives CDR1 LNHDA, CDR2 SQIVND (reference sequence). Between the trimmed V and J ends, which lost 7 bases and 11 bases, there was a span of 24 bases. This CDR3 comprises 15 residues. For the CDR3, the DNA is TGTGCCAGTACGGCGGTCGGGGGGACCAAATCAGCCCAGCATTTT. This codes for CASTAVGGTKSAQHF.

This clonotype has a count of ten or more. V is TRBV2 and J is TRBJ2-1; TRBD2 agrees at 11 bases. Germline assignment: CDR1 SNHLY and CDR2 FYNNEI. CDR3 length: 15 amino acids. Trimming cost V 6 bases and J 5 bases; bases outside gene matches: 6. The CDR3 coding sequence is TGTGCCAGCAGAACCGGGACTAGCGGCAACAATGAGCAGTTCTTC. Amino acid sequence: CASRTGTSGNNEQFF. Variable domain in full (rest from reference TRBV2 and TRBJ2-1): EPEVTQTPSHQVTQMGQEVILRCVPISNHLYFYWYRQILGQKVEFLVSFYNNEISEKSEIFDDQFSVERPDGSNFTLKIRSTKLEDSAMYFCASRTGTSGNNEQFFGPGTRLTVL.

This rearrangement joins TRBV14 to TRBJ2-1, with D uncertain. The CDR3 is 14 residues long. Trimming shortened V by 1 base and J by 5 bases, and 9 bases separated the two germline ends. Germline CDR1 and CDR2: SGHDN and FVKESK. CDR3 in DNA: TGTGCCAGCAGCCAAGCTTCTAGAAACAATGAGCAGTTCTTC. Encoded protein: CASSQASRNNEQFF. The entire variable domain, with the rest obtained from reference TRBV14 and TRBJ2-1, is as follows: EAGVTQFPSHSVIEKGQTVTLRCDPISGHDNLYWYRRVMGKEIKFLLHFVKESKQDESGMPNNRFLAERTGGTYSTLKVQPAELEDSGVYFCASSQASRNNEQFFGPGTRLTVL.

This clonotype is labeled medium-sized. CDR3 sequence: CASSEGDTEAFF. The CDR3 bases are TGTGCCAGCAGTGAGGGTGACACTGAAGCTTTCTTT. The genes are TRBV28 and TRBJ1-1; D is ambiguous. The V end was cut by 5 bases, the J end by 3 bases, with 7 bases between. Germline CDR1 and CDR2: MDHEN and SYDVKM. The length of the CDR3 is 12 residues.

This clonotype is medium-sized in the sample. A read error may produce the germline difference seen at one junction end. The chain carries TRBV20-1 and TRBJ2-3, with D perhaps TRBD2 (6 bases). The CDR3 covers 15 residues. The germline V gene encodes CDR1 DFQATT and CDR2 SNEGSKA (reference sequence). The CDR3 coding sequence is TGCAGTGCTAGAGCGGTAGCGGTCCGCACGGATACGCAGTATTTT. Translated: CSARAVAVRTDTQYF.

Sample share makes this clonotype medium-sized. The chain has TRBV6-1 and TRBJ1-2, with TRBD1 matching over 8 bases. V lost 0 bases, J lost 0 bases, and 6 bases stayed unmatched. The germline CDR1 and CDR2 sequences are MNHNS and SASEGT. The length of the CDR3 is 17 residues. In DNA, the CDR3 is TGTGCCAGCAGTGAAGCGGCAGGGGGCCGGTCTAACTATGGCTACACCTTC. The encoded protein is CASSEAAGGRSNYGYTF.

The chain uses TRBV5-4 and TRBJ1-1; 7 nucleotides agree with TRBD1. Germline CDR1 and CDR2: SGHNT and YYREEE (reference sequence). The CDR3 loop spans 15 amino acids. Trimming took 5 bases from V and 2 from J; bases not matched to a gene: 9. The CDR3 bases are TGTGCCAGCAGGGGGACAGACCACTTAAACACTGAAGCTTTCTTT. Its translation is CASRGTDHLNTEAFF. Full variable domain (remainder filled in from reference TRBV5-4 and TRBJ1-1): ETGVTQSPTHLIKTRGQQVTLRCSSQSGHNTVSWYQQALGQGPQFIFQYYREEENGRGNFPPRFSGLQFPNYSSELNVNALELDDSALYLCASRGTDHLNTEAFFGQGTRLTVV.

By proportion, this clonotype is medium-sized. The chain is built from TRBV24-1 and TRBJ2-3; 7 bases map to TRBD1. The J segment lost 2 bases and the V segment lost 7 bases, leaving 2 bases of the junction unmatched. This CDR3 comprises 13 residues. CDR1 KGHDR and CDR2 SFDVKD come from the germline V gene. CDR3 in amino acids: CATSDRVTDTQYF. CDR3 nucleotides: TGTGCCACCAGCGACAGGGTCACAGATACGCAGTATTTT.

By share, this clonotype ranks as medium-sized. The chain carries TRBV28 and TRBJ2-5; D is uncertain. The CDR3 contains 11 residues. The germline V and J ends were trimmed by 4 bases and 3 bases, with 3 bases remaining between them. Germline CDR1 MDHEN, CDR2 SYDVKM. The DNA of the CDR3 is TGTGCCAGCAGTTCAAAAGAGACCCAGTACTTC. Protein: CASSSKETQYF.

The CDR3 DNA is TGTGCCAGCAGCTTAGCGACGGGGGGGAAGACCCAGTACTTC. Protein product: CASSLATGGKTQYF. The genes are TRBV7-9 and TRBJ2-5, with TRBD2 matching over 8 bases. Trimming removed 0 bases from V and 6 bases from J; junction bases left unmatched: 3. Germline CDR1 reads SEHNR; CDR2 reads FQNEAQ (reference sequence). This CDR3 contains 14 residues.

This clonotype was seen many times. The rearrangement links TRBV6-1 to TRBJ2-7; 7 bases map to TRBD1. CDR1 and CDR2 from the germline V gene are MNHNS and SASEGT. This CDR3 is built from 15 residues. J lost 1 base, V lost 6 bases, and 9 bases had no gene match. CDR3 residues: CASSLDRDRSYEQYF. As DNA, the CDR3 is TGTGCCAGCAGCCTAGACCGGGACAGATCCTACGAGCAGTACTTC.